There are a few counts of the clone carrying this T cell receptor beta chain. Its cognate antigen is unknown. Using a J-beta primer mix together with a sample-barcoded 5' primer, a second PCR was run for about 7 to 12 cycles. A minimum of 3 million CDR3-containing paired-end reads was obtained for each sample. TCRdb reprocessed the 5' RACE reads with MiXCR, giving one entry per CDR3 protein. The data show fewer than 700,000 distinct CDR3 sequences, with around 41% seen just once and around 30% held by the top ten. These data come from a study of blood T cells in healthy people across ages. The study's findings and limits: A strong correlation between TCR beta diversity and naive T cell percentage was seen.

The study drew donors from healthy Caucasian individuals in Russia aged roughly 6 to 100. The CDR3 has 15 residues. Losses at the gene ends were 3 bases for V and 3 bases for J; bases not matched to a gene: 7. This receptor was taken from a man older than 75 in good health. The genes are TRBV12-3 or TRBV12-4 and TRBJ2-7; 8 bases fit TRBD1. The sequenced material came from blood. CDR3 coding DNA: TGTGCCAGCAGTTTTGGCGGGACAGGCAACTACGAGCAGTACTTC. Translated: CASSFGGTGNYEQYF.